Listed here is a single TCR beta chain. The antigen remains undetermined. The identical CDR3 is also encoded by other nucleotide sequences in the sample. Method: immunoSEQ multiplex PCR; TCRdb's copy keeps in-frame clones and lacks some. The sample contains around 2.5 million clones, over 85% of which appear only once. Per germline, CDR1 LNHDA and CDR2 SQIVND (reference sequence). Trimming removed 3 bases from V and 3 bases from J, with 11 bases in between. This CDR3 has 14 amino acids. The sample belongs to a study of shared clonotypes between healthy human individuals. The study, taken as a whole, reports: Non-shared clonotypes had lower generation probabilities than clonotypes shared by all four sorted-subset donors. Larger estimated richness was generally seen in naive subsets than in memory subsets.

This rearrangement joins TRBV19 to TRBJ1-1, with D uncertain. This TCR was sampled from a man aged 18 to 30 in good health. Some clones in this sample may be carry-over from other donors' samples. Sequenced: naive CD4+ T cells from PBMCs. Indicated subset: CD45RA+ positively selected. CDR3 sequence (DNA): TGTGCCAGTAGTATTAGAGGTCGTGACACTGAAGCTTTCTTT. This codes for CASSIRGRDTEAFF.